The sequence of this T cell receptor (beta chain) was determined in a study of identical twins. Study observations and caveats: Clonotypes of the beta chain that were abundant in cord blood carried fewer insertions (memory repertoires showed none).

V lost 9 bases and J 4 bases, leaving 15 bases between the germline ends. CDR3 length: 13 residues. A few counts support this clonotype. Its antigen is currently unknown. TCRdb called the 5' RACE reads again in MiXCR, with one record for every CDR3 protein. The sample has 500,000 to 650,000 distinct CDR3 sequences, 20% to 25% seen once. Only healthy Caucasians were enrolled as donors. The data were also submitted as part of a second study, on yellow fever vaccine responses in identical twins.

This TCR was recovered from a woman younger than 30 in good health. The sample comprised CD4+ T cells sorted from blood. The chain recombines TRBV12-3 or TRBV12-4 with TRBJ2-5; the D call may be TRBD1 or TRBD2 (5 bases each). CDR3 DNA sequence: TGTGCCAGGGTTGGGGGTGGTAGAGAGACCCAGTACTTC. Translated: CARVGGGRETQYF.